This is a list of T cell receptor beta chains from one sample in a study of CXCR3-negative and CXCR3-positive naive CD8 T cells. TCRdb re-called the 5' RACE reads and gives one entry per CDR3 protein, without DNA. The table lists more than 70,000 distinct CDR3 sequences, with 0.6% to 0.7% in the top ten. Sequenced sample: naive CXCR3+ CD8+ T cells from blood. The receptors shown here come from a human donor in good health. Some clones in this sample may be carry-over from other donors' samples. CDR3s include the opening cysteine and the closing phenylalanine or tryptophan.

V	J	length	CDR3
TRBV7-8	TRBJ1-1	14	CASSLSAGNTEAFF
TRBV3-1	TRBJ2-7	14	CASSQGTGRYEQYF
TRBV20-1	TRBJ1-2	12	CSAEHRYRGYTF
TRBV27	TRBJ1-5	13	CASSLRVGQPQHF
TRBV5-6	TRBJ1-1	14	CASGEQGISTEAFF
TRBV6-2/TRBV6-3	TRBJ2-3	11	CASSYPDTQYF
TRBV20-1	TRBJ2-7	16	CSALNSKRESSYEQYF
TRBV5-4	TRBJ2-7	17	CASSSEEIAGGPSEQYF
TRBV15	TRBJ1-2	13	CATSRGGVRGYTF
TRBV6-2/TRBV6-3	TRBJ2-1	13	CASSWDTYNEQFF
TRBV11-2	TRBJ2-7	12	CASSLEGLEQYF
TRBV5-6	TRBJ2-7	14	CASSSGTTTHEQYF